Listed here are 28 T cell receptor beta chains from one sample, sequenced in a study of glioma-infiltrating T cells. Using RNA template, CDR3s of TCR alpha and beta were amplified with iRepertoire arm-PCR. A single record per CDR3 protein comes from TCRdb applying MiXCR to the multiplex PCR reads. Among about 21,000 distinct CDR3 sequences listed, just under 25% were seen once. The sample consisted of glioma tissue, nonneoplastic brain tissue, or PBMCs (not recorded which). The source is a human donor with low-grade glioma or glioblastoma, undergoing nonglioma brain surgery, or in good health (not recorded which).

The rearrangement joins TRBV19 to TRBJ2-7; D is perhaps TRBD1 or TRBD2 (5 bases each). V lost 3 bases to trimming and J lost 2 bases, with 11 bases between them. The CDR3 is made up of 14 amino acids. CDR1 and CDR2 from the germline V gene are LNHDA and SQIVND (reference sequence). The CDR3 loop reads CASSIPGSTYEQYF. DNA for the CDR3: TGTGCCAGTAGTATTCCAGGGAGTACCTACGAGCAGTACTTC.

Concerning this clonotype itself: This may come from a read error, since a much larger clone is one base off. The rearrangement uses TRBV7-2 and TRBJ1-1, with D possibly matching TRBD1 (5 bases). V was clipped by 5 bases and J by 8 bases, with 15 bases between them. Per the germline V gene, CDR1 is SGHTA and CDR2 is FQGNSA. The CDR3 length is 13 residues. DNA for the CDR3: TGTGCCAGCAGCCGGATGTTATACAGGGAAGCTTTCTTT. Its protein product is CASSRMLYREAFF.

A word on this clonotype: A junction boundary mismatches the germline segment, possibly from a read error. The chain combines TRBV7-2 with TRBJ1-2; D ambiguous. Looked up from germline, CDR1 is SGHTA and CDR2 is FQGNSA. The CDR3 spans 15 residues. The CDR3 DNA reads as TGTGCCCGCAGCGGACGGGAACCGCCTAACTATGGCTACACCTTC. Amino acid sequence: CARSGREPPNYGYTF.

This rearrangement joins TRBV12-3 or TRBV12-4 to TRBJ1-2; no definite D call. The CDR3 has 15 residues. V lost 1 base to trimming and J lost 7 bases, with 16 bases between them. The CDR3 bases are TGTGCCAGCAGTTTAGGGGCTCCCGAGAGTTCTGGCTACACCTTC. The encoded protein is CASSLGAPESSGYTF.

This clonotype was picked up many times. This chain joins TRBV28 and TRBJ2-5, with 9 bases matching TRBD1. The CDR3 is made up of 13 amino acids. The V segment lost 6 bases and the J segment 5 bases; nucleotides outside the gene matches: 4. The germline V gene encodes CDR1 MDHEN and CDR2 SYDVKM. The chain's CDR3 is CASSPGQGETQYF. CDR3 nucleotides: TGTGCCAGCAGCCCCGGACAGGGGGAGACCCAGTACTTC.

This clonotype was seen ten or more times. The gene calls are TRBV7-9 and TRBJ1-3, with a weak D call TRBD1 (5 bases). The CDR3 has 15 amino acids. Trimming left V 5 bases short and J 0 bases short, with 11 bases between. Looked up from germline, CDR1 is SEHNR and CDR2 is FQNEAQ (reference sequence). CDR3 in DNA: TGTGCCAGCAGCAACTCGACAGTCTCTGGAAACACCATATATTTT. Protein product: CASSNSTVSGNTIYF.

This clonotype is labeled as medium-sized. V gene TRBV20-1 combines with J gene TRBJ1-1, with D maybe TRBD1 (5 bases). The CDR3 is 14 residues long. V lost 5 bases to trimming and J lost 0 bases, with 13 bases between them. Germline lookup yields CDR1 DFQATT and CDR2 SNEGSKA (reference sequence). The CDR3 DNA reads as TGCAGTGCTCCCTGGACACCCCTGAACACTGAAGCTTTCTTT. This encodes CSAPWTPLNTEAFF.

The table lists this clonotype with many counts. J is TRBJ2-3 and V is TRBV6-6; D call uncertain. The CDR3 loop spans 14 amino acids. V was clipped by 0 bases and J by 4 bases, with 8 bases between them. Germline V gene sequence: CDR1 MNHNY, CDR2 SVGAGI (reference sequence). CDR3 loop: CASSYSYDADTQYF. DNA of the CDR3: TGTGCCAGCAGTTACTCGTACGATGCAGATACGCAGTATTTT.

Comment on this clonotype: At one boundary the junction diverges from the germline segment, which might be a read error. This chain links TRBV2 with TRBJ1-6, with 7 bases that match TRBD1. Germline V gene lookup returns CDR1 SNHLY and CDR2 FYNNEI. The CDR3 has 14 residues. Written as DNA, the CDR3 is TGTGCCGGCAGGGGGACGGTGGATAATTCACCCCTCCACTTT. Amino acid sequence: CAGRGTVDNSPLHF.

The rearrangement joins TRBV10-2 to TRBJ1-5, with a weak D call TRBD1 (5 bases). The V and J ends lost 2 bases and 0 bases respectively, with 5 bases between them. CDR1 WSHSY and CDR2 SAAADI come from the germline V gene. The CDR3 covers 14 residues. Written as DNA, the CDR3 is TGCGCCAGCAGTGAGCAGGGTAGCAATCAGCCCCAGCATTTT. As protein: CASSEQGSNQPQHF.

The chain couples TRBV7-2 to TRBJ1-1; tentatively, D is TRBD1 (5 bases). V was pared by 1 base and J by 7 bases, with 19 bases between. Germline loops: CDR1 SGHTA, CDR2 FQGNSA. The CDR3 has 16 residues. CDR3 sequence: CASSLGRSVNRGEAFF. CDR3 DNA sequence: TGTGCCAGCAGCTTAGGACGTTCGGTGAATAGGGGTGAAGCTTTCTTT.

This clonotype was observed many times. The chain has TRBV7-6 and TRBJ2-7; the D gene is possibly TRBD1 (6 bases). Germline lookup yields CDR1 SGHVS and CDR2 FNYEAQ. The V end was cut by 5 bases, the J end by 6 bases, with 17 bases between. The CDR3 length is 14 residues. The CDR3 coding sequence is TGTGCCAGCAGCCTCAGAGGGCAGGGGCTCGAGCAGTACTTC. Translation gives CASSLRGQGLEQYF.

This clonotype was counted many times. This chain connects TRBV27 to TRBJ1-5; D remains ambiguous. CDR1 MNHEY and CDR2 SMNVEV come from the germline V gene (reference sequence). CDR3 size: 15 residues. V was cut by 2 bases and J by 0 bases, with 8 bases left in between. CDR3 coding DNA: TGTGCCAGCAGTTTAGGTTCTTATAGCAATCAGCCCCAGCATTTT. It encodes CASSLGSYSNQPQHF.

The chain has TRBV7-2 and TRBJ1-4, with D possibly being TRBD1 (6 bases). Trimming removed 5 bases from V and 6 bases from J, with 19 bases in between. This CDR3 is built from 16 residues. The V gene's germline CDR1 is SGHTA and CDR2 FQGNSA. The CDR3: CASSPLDSQSDEKLFF. Here the CDR3 DNA reads TGTGCCAGCAGCCCTCTGGACAGTCAATCGGATGAAAAACTGTTTTTT.

The chain combines TRBV12-3 or TRBV12-4 with TRBJ1-3; no definite D call. The CDR3 is 12 residues long. The ends were cut back, 9 bases at V and 0 bases at J, with 6 bases in the middle. For the CDR3, the DNA is TGTGCCAGTACGGACTCTGGAAACACCATATATTTT. Amino acid sequence: CASTDSGNTIYF.

Only a few counts were recorded for this clonotype. This chain uses TRBV10-2 with TRBJ2-7; D uncertain. Germline V lookup: CDR1 WSHSY, CDR2 SAAADI. Deletions cut 3 bases from V and 4 bases from J, with 7 bases between. This CDR3 has 12 residues. The chain's CDR3 is CASSDQFYEQYF. As DNA, the CDR3 is TGCGCCAGCAGTGACCAGTTTTACGAGCAGTACTTC.

This clonotype was found many times. The V and J genes are TRBV20-1 and TRBJ1-1; perhaps TRBD1 as D (6 bases). V was cut by 2 bases and J by 4 bases, with 14 bases left in between. CDR3 length: 14 residues. The V gene's germline CDR1 is DFQATT and CDR2 SNEGSKA (reference sequence). CDR3 nucleotide sequence: TGCAGTGCTAGATTACAGGGACGGATCACTGAAGCTTTCTTT. It is translated as CSARLQGRITEAFF.

This clonotype was seen repeatedly, ten times or more. This chain links TRBV7-9 with TRBJ2-3; the D gene is possibly TRBD2 (5 bases). CDR1 is SEHNR and CDR2 is FQNEAQ in the germline V gene (reference sequence). The V and J ends lost 1 base and 4 bases respectively, with 15 bases between them. The CDR3 extends over 16 amino acids. CDR3 nucleotides: TGTGCCAGCAGCTTAGGTTTGTTGGGAGATGCAGATACGCAGTATTTT. This gives the protein CASSLGLLGDADTQYF.

This clonotype was seen many times. This chain connects TRBV20-1 to TRBJ2-1; 12 bases agree with TRBD2. Per the germline V gene, CDR1 is DFQATT and CDR2 is SNEGSKA (reference sequence). Trimming at V came to 0 bases and at J to 7 bases, leaving 4 bases not matched to a gene. This CDR3 spans 15 amino acids. CDR3 in DNA: TGCAGTGCTAGAGAGCTAGCGGGGGGGCGAAATGAGCAGTTCTTC. It is translated as CSARELAGGRNEQFF.

Only a few counts were recorded for this clonotype. This chain links TRBV18 with TRBJ1-1; D not certain. Germline CDR1 is KGHSH and CDR2 is LQKENI. Between the trimmed V and J ends, which lost 0 bases and 6 bases, there was a span of 8 bases. This CDR3 is built from 13 residues. The chain's CDR3 is CASSPPSTPEAFF. The CDR3, as DNA: TGTGCCAGCTCACCACCTTCGACACCTGAAGCTTTCTTT.

In regard to this clonotype: A much larger clonotype is one base distant, so this may be a read error. The rearrangement links TRBV20-1 to TRBJ2-2, with 10 positions matching TRBD1. CDR1 and CDR2 (germline): DFQATT, SNEGSKA (reference sequence). The CDR3 runs to 16 residues. The CDR3 loop is CSDRRGDRGNTGELFF. The CDR3 DNA follows: TGCAGTGATAGAAGGGGGGACAGGGGGAACACCGGGGAGCTGTTTTTT.

This clonotype was recorded a few times. This rearrangement joins TRBV12-3 or TRBV12-4 to TRBJ2-1, with TRBD2 identical over 15 bases. There are 15 residues in the CDR3. Trimming removed 5 bases from V and 8 bases from J; junction bases left unmatched: 4. The CDR3 protein is CASSRTSGGGDEQFF. Here the CDR3 DNA reads TGTGCCAGCAGTCGGACTAGCGGGGGGGGGGATGAGCAGTTCTTC.

The chain is built from TRBV3-1 and TRBJ1-1; D not resolved. The CDR3 extends over 15 amino acids. Germline V gene sequence: CDR1 LGHDT, CDR2 YNNKEL (reference sequence). The germline V and J ends were trimmed by 2 bases and 1 base, with 11 bases remaining between them. CDR3 nucleotides: TGTGCCAGCAGCCAAACGTGGCACCCGAACACTGAAGCTTTCTTT. This sequence encodes CASSQTWHPNTEAFF.

This clonotype has more than one count but fewer than ten. It may be a read error: a sequence one base away is much more abundant. This chain connects TRBV11-2 to TRBJ2-3; D not certain. The V gene lost 4 bases and the J gene lost 2 bases, with 4 bases spanning the gap. CDR3 length equals 12 residues. The V gene's germline CDR1 is SGHAT and CDR2 FQNNGV. The DNA of the CDR3 is TGTGCCAGCAGCTCGAACACAGATACGCAGTATTTT. Its translation is CASSSNTDTQYF. Filled out from reference TRBV11-2 and TRBJ2-3, the complete variable domain reads EAGVAQSPRYKIIEKRQSVAFWCNPISGHATLYWYQQILGQGPKLLIQFQNNGVVDDSQLPKDRFSAERLKGVDSTLKIQPAKLEDSAVYLCASSSNTDTQYFGPGTRLTVL.

This clonotype has a count of ten or more. The chain has TRBV6-6 and TRBJ2-3; unclear D gene. V shed 2 bases and J shed 5 bases, with 14 bases lying between them. The CDR3 length is 15 residues. Germline CDR1 is MNHNY and CDR2 is SVGAGI (reference sequence). The DNA of the CDR3 is TGTGCCAGCAGTTACGACACTTGGAGTGGAGATACGCAGTATTTT. Translation: CASSYDTWSGDTQYF.

This sequence joins TRBV29-1 and TRBJ1-2; D not certain. V lost 0 bases and J lost 9, with 11 bases in between. The CDR3 is 12 residues long. Per germline, CDR1 SQVTM and CDR2 ANQGSEA. CDR3 DNA: TGCAGCGTTGAAGATCAAGGTTCGAGCTACACCTTC. Translated, it gives CSVEDQGSSYTF.

This clonotype was found a few times. This chain joins TRBV7-9 and TRBJ2-2; perhaps TRBD1 as D (6 bases). The CDR3 loop spans 14 amino acids. In germline, CDR1 is SEHNR, CDR2 FQNEAQ (reference sequence). V dropped 7 bases and J dropped 1 base, with 10 bases sitting between them. CDR3 residues: CASNGQMNTGELFF. For the CDR3, the DNA is TGTGCCAGCAACGGACAGATGAACACCGGGGAGCTGTTTTTT.

This clonotype was detected many times. The chain employs TRBV6-6 and TRBJ2-1; 7 positions match TRBD2. Germline CDR1 reads MNHNY; CDR2 reads SVGAGI (reference sequence). The trim removed 1 base at V and 6 bases at J, leaving 6 bases unmatched. The CDR3 contains 15 residues. The CDR3 DNA follows: TGTGCCAGCAGTTACTACCGGGGGGTAGTCAATGAGCAGTTCTTC. The encoded protein is CASSYYRGVVNEQFF.